The T cell receptor beta chain described here comes from a study of neurological immune-mediated disorders. This clonotype was detected many times. The healthy controls volunteered at a blood bank in Maryland, USA. TCRdb reprocessed the 5' RACE reads with MiXCR, giving one entry per CDR3 protein. The data contain over 65,000 distinct CDR3 sequences, about 9.7% of them singletons. The CDR3 totals 14 residues. From germline, CDR1 is LGHDT and CDR2 YNNKEL (reference sequence). The V end lost 2 bases, the J end lost 4 bases, and 12 bases lay between the germline ends. This chain uses TRBV3-1 with TRBJ2-7; D might be TRBD1 or TRBD2, each matching 5 bases. Sequencing was done on a sample of PBMCs. The TCR originated in a man between 50 and 59 years old in good health. CDR3 in DNA: TGTGCCAGCAGCCAAAGCGTCGGGGCATACGAGCAGTACTTC. Translating gives CASSQSVGAYEQYF.